This TCR beta chain was observed in a study of blood T cell repertoires in COVID-19. The wider study: Acute-phase and convalescent COVID-19 samples originated in the United States, Italy and Spain.

This clone came up once. The CDR3 spans 17 residues. Per germline, CDR1 MNHEY and CDR2 SMNVEV (reference sequence). V was trimmed by 5 bases and J by 3 bases, leaving 17 bases between them. Methods used by the authors: Amplification of reference gene primers was used by the study to estimate nucleated cell counts. Sequenced by immunoSEQ multiplex PCR; TCRdb stores in-frame clones only, minus some. From that table come the V and J calls and clone size; the DNA was used to work out D and trimming. The sample has 140,000 or so clones, under 90% seen once. Material for sequencing was peripheral blood. The chain uses TRBV27 and TRBJ1-6; D perhaps matches TRBD1 (5 bases). This clonotype was sampled from a man aged 70-80 years who had recovered from COVID-19. DNA of the CDR3: TGTGCCAGCAGTCCCCTCGGGACTGCGGTCTATAATTCACCCCTCCACTTT. Translated, it gives CASSPLGTAVYNSPLHF.